This TCR beta chain appears in the sequencing data of a study of T cells after yellow fever vaccination. Notes on the study in general: Faster peaking, at day 5 versus 15, marked a secondary response that was weaker. Abundant contaminating clonotypes from the bulk population could appear in FACS-sorted repertoires.

TCRdb itself ran the 5' RACE reads through MiXCR, one entry per CDR3 protein. Of some 320,000 distinct CDR3 sequences in the sample, 8.7% were seen once. Germline V gene data show CDR1 as SGHTA and CDR2 as FQGTGA. CDR3 length equals 13 residues. The trim removed 5 bases at V and 9 bases at J, leaving 8 bases unmatched. This clonotype was detected a few times. No antigen is known for it. The specimen was PBMCs, collected on the day of the first yellow fever vaccination. This chain joins TRBV7-3 and TRBJ2-5; TRBD2 matches 8 bases. The TCR sequence derives from a young man who received the YFV17D yellow fever vaccine. This CDR3 reads CASSPSPRGAQYF. In nucleotides, the CDR3 is TGTGCCAGCAGCCCGTCCCCGCGGGGGGCCCAGTACTTC.